The 29 T cell receptor beta chains below were found in one sample sequenced in a study of Graves' ophthalmopathy and Graves' hyperthyroidism. From RNA, the CDR3 regions of TCR beta chains were amplified and sequenced. The library came from an HTBI-primed first-round RT-PCR and a second-round multiplex PCR. Each CDR3 protein gets one entry after TCRdb re-called the multiplex PCR reads with MiXCR. The sample shows roughly 1.1 million distinct CDR3 sequences, approximately 35% of them seen only once. Sequenced input: peripheral blood or thyroid tissue (not recorded which). The receptor source for this set is an adult man with Graves' hyperthyroidism.

V usage is TRBV4-3 and J usage is TRBJ1-2; no definite D call. V dropped 0 bases and J dropped 7 bases, with 15 bases sitting between them. Per germline, CDR1 LGHNA and CDR2 YSLEER. This CDR3 has 15 amino acids. CDR3 sequence: CASSQDKGLGSGYTF. The DNA of the CDR3 is TGCGCCAGCAGCCAAGATAAAGGGTTGGGGAGTGGCTACACCTTC.

The CDR3 protein is CASSPRDWAYEQYF. DNA for the CDR3: TGCGCCAGCAGCCCACGCGACTGGGCCTACGAGCAGTACTTC. This sequence joins TRBV10-2 and TRBJ2-7; D uncertain. The germline V gene encodes CDR1 WSHSY and CDR2 SAAADI. CDR3 length equals 14 residues. V lost 6 bases, J lost 2 bases, and 14 bases lay in between.

In regard to this clonotype: A junction end diverges from the germline sequence, so it may reflect a read error. The chain employs TRBV10-2 and TRBJ2-5; D gene ambiguous. CDR1 is WSHSY and CDR2 is SAAADI in the germline V gene. The CDR3 consists of 12 residues. The CDR3 bases are TGTGCCAGCAGTTTATCGGAAGAGACCCAGTGCTTC. This codes for CASSLSEETQCF.

This rearrangement joins TRBV10-2 to TRBJ1-2, with 7 bases lining up with TRBD1. The CDR3 is 17 residues long. Germline trimming cut 2 bases from V and 3 bases from J; bases unmatched to any gene: 12. From germline, CDR1 is WSHSY and CDR2 SAAADI. CDR3 sequence reads: CASSEPDRRLVDYGYTF. The DNA of the CDR3 is TGCGCCAGCAGTGAGCCGGACAGGCGCTTAGTGGACTATGGCTACACCTTC.

This clonotype was counted only a few times. The chain combines TRBV20-1 with TRBJ2-7; 8 positions match TRBD2. Germline values: CDR1 DFQATT, CDR2 SNEGSKA (reference sequence). With V trimmed by 6 bases and J by 3 bases, 13 bases remained unmatched. CDR3 length equals 15 residues. As DNA, the CDR3 is TGCAGTGCCCCCAGAGTAGCGGGGCGTAGCTACGAGCAGTACTTC. Its protein is CSAPRVAGRSYEQYF.

This clonotype was seen only a few times. Being one base from a much bigger clone, this may be a read error. This chain uses TRBV5-1 with TRBJ2-7; tentative D call: TRBD1 (6 bases). CDR3 size: 14 residues. V dropped 2 bases and J dropped 9 bases, with 18 bases sitting between them. CDR1 SGHRS and CDR2 YFSETQ come from the germline V gene. CDR3 loop: CASSFIRGGSMQYF. The CDR3 DNA is TGCGCCAGCAGCTTTATTCGAGGGGGAAGCATGCAGTACTTC.

The J gene is TRBJ2-7, the V gene TRBV10-3; D perhaps matches TRBD1 (6 bases). The J call may be mistaken, given a closer DNA end match to TRBJ2-5. CDR1 ENHRY and CDR2 SYGVKD come from the germline V gene. The CDR3 has 14 residues. The CDR3 DNA follows: TGTGCCAGCAGCAGGGGTCCCGGGGCCAAGACCCAGTACTTC. It codes for CASSRGPGAKTQYF.

Points on this clonotype: A read error may account for a junction end that differs from germline. The chain is built from TRBV7-9 and TRBJ2-5, with D maybe TRBD1 (5 bases). CDR1 SEHNR and CDR2 FQNEAQ come from the germline V gene (reference sequence). The CDR3 is made up of 17 amino acids. The DNA of the CDR3 is TGTGCCAGCAGTACCAAGTTTGGGGCCTTTGAGCGAGAGGCCCAGTACTTC. Translated: CASSTKFGAFEREAQYF.

The chain employs TRBV27 and TRBJ1-2, with TRBD1 matching over 9 bases. The CDR3 is 14 residues long. Losses at the gene ends were 3 bases for V and 8 bases for J; bases not matched to a gene: 7. Germline assignment: CDR1 MNHEY and CDR2 SMNVEV (reference sequence). The DNA for the CDR3 is TGTGCCAGCAGTTTCTCGGGACAGGGCACGGGCTACACCTTC. As protein: CASSFSGQGTGYTF.

J is TRBJ1-3 and V is TRBV5-6; D remains ambiguous. This CDR3 contains 16 residues. Germline lookup yields CDR1 SGHDT and CDR2 YYEEEE. The V end lost 6 bases, the J end lost 0 bases, and 16 bases lay between the germline ends. The DNA for the CDR3 is TGTGCCAGCACAAAAACCGGGCGAGGCTCTGGAAACACCATATATTTT. Its protein product is CASTKTGRGSGNTIYF.

This clonotype was detected once. In DNA form, the CDR3 reads TGTGCCAGTAGTACGCAACTAGCGGCGGGCTACGAGCATTTT. Translation gives CASSTQLAAGYEHF. The chain has TRBV19 and TRBJ1-5; unclear D gene. Trimming shortened V by 4 bases and J by 14 bases, and 21 bases separated the two germline ends. The CDR3 spans 14 residues. Per germline, CDR1 LNHDA and CDR2 SQIVND (reference sequence).

This clonotype was seen a few times. V usage is TRBV4-1 and J usage is TRBJ2-6; the D gene is possibly TRBD2 (5 bases). The CDR3 contains 16 residues. Germline CDR1 MGHRA, CDR2 YSYEKL. Trimming shortened V by 0 bases and J by 3 bases, and 9 bases separated the two germline ends. For the CDR3, the DNA is TGCGCCAGCAGCCAAGATCCTAGCTATGGGGCCAACGTCCTGACTTTC. Its translation: CASSQDPSYGANVLTF.

The chain employs TRBV3-1 and TRBJ2-7; 8 bases fit TRBD1. The germline V gene encodes CDR1 LGHDT and CDR2 YNNKEL (reference sequence). V lost 6 bases and J lost 6; bases outside the gene matches: 7. CDR3 length equals 13 residues. CDR3 region: CASRDRGFGEQYF. In DNA form, the CDR3 reads TGTGCCAGCAGAGACAGGGGCTTCGGCGAGCAGTACTTC.

The chain employs TRBV2 and TRBJ2-7, with TRBD2 matching over 10 bases. CDR3 length: 13 residues. The germline gives CDR1 SNHLY, CDR2 FYNNEI. Trimming took 8 bases from V and 6 from J; bases not matched to a gene: 7. CDR3 loop: CASSWVAGGEQYF. The DNA for the CDR3 is TGTGCCAGCTCATGGGTAGCGGGAGGCGAGCAGTACTTC.

The J gene is TRBJ1-6, the V gene TRBV6-5, with 7 bases fitting TRBD1. In germline, CDR1 is MNHEY, CDR2 SVGAGI. Trimming took 10 bases from V and 6 from J; bases not matched to a gene: 24. This CDR3 comprises 19 residues. The CDR3 nucleotides are TGTGCCATCGGGCGCGACAGGGCGGGCAACCCGAACCGTAATTCACCCCTCCACTTT. The encoded protein is CAIGRDRAGNPNRNSPLHF.

This clonotype has a count of ten or more. The J gene is TRBJ2-7, the V gene TRBV10-3; D call uncertain. Per the germline V gene, CDR1 is ENHRY and CDR2 is SYGVKD. This CDR3 spans 11 amino acids. Trimming removed 10 bases from V and 0 bases from J, with 7 bases in between. The CDR3: CATSNSYEQYF. For the CDR3, the DNA is TGTGCCACCTCCAACTCCTACGAGCAGTACTTC.

This clonotype showed up just a few times. This chain uses TRBV16 with TRBJ1-5; D is uncertain. Trimming stripped 2 bases from V and 6 bases from J, with 14 bases between. In germline, CDR1 is KGHSY, CDR2 FQNENV. The CDR3 has 15 residues. Written as DNA, the CDR3 is TGTGCCAGCAGCCAAGATTCAGGAACGCGTCAGCCCCAGCATTTT. Its protein is CASSQDSGTRQPQHF.

This clonotype was observed at least ten times. The J gene is TRBJ2-5, the V gene TRBV6-6; maybe TRBD2 (6 bases). Germline CDR1 MNHNY, CDR2 SVGAGI (reference sequence). The germline V and J ends were trimmed by 6 bases and 6 bases, with 14 bases remaining between them. The CDR3 length is 13 residues. The CDR3, as DNA: TGTGCCAGCAGCGGAGGGCCGTTTCAGACCCAGTACTTC. It encodes CASSGGPFQTQYF.

This chain's CDR3 is CASSPSTIYF. In DNA, the CDR3 is TGTGCCAGCAGCCCCAGCACCATATATTTT. The chain uses TRBV12-3 or TRBV12-4 and TRBJ1-3; D gene unclear. The ends were cut back, 6 bases at V and 9 bases at J, with 6 bases in the middle. The CDR3 runs to 10 residues.

DNA of the CDR3: TGTGCCAGCAGTTACAGTGGCAGGGGACAAATCTCTGGGGCCAACGTCCTGACTTTC. Protein product: CASSYSGRGQISGANVLTF. This chain connects TRBV6-2 or TRBV6-3 to TRBJ2-6, with D possibly matching TRBD1 (6 bases). The ends were cut back, 2 bases at V and 0 bases at J, with 17 bases in the middle. This CDR3 region has 19 residues. Germline V gene data show CDR1 as MNHEY and CDR2 as SVGEGT.

In its sample, this clonotype was seen a few times. The chain links TRBV19 to TRBJ2-6; 9 nucleotides align to TRBD2. Germline V gives CDR1 LNHDA, CDR2 SQIVND (reference sequence). The CDR3 consists of 17 residues. V lost 3 bases to trimming and J lost 1 base; unmatched junction nucleotides: 4. CDR3 sequence (DNA): TGTGCCAGTAGTATTGGTAGCGGGAGTTCTGGGGCCAACGTCCTGACTTTC. Protein product: CASSIGSGSSGANVLTF. The variable domain in full, completed from reference TRBV19 and TRBJ2-6, reads DGGITQSPKYLFRKEGQNVTLSCEQNLNHDAMYWYRQDPGQGLRLIYYSQIVNDFQKGDIAEGYSVSREKKESFPLTVTSAQKNPTAFYLCASSIGSGSSGANVLTFGAGSRLTVL.

In its sample, this clonotype was seen many times. J is TRBJ2-7 and V is TRBV15, with D possibly TRBD1 on 6 matching bases. Trimming shortened V by 3 bases and J by 2 bases, and 11 bases separated the two germline ends. The CDR3 runs 14 residues. Per germline, CDR1 LNHNV and CDR2 YYDKDF (reference sequence). The CDR3 reads CATSRGASPYEQYF. CDR3 nucleotides: TGTGCCACCAGCAGGGGGGCTAGTCCCTACGAGCAGTACTTC.

The chain links TRBV4-1 to TRBJ2-7; no clear D. Trimming left V 0 bases short and J 3 bases short, with 12 bases between. The CDR3 sequence is 15 residues long. CDR1 MGHRA and CDR2 YSYEKL come from the germline V gene. CDR3: CASSQDPGHYYEQYF. In nucleotides, the CDR3 is TGCGCCAGCAGCCAAGATCCAGGTCACTACTACGAGCAGTACTTC.

In the case of this clonotype: With a much larger clone just one base away, this may be a read error. This chain joins TRBV12-3 or TRBV12-4 and TRBJ2-6; a possible D gene is TRBD1 (5 bases). The CDR3 runs to 16 residues. CDR3: CASSPSPGTGADVLTF. The CDR3 nucleotides are TGTGCCAGCAGCCCCTCCCCCGGTACTGGGGCCGACGTCCTGACTTTC.

This clonotype was seen a handful of times. This chain uses TRBV18 with TRBJ2-5; TRBD1 or TRBD2 may be the D gene (5 bases each). The CDR3 runs to 15 residues. V was trimmed by 2 bases and J by 7 bases, leaving 17 bases between them. CDR1 and CDR2 from the germline V gene are KGHSH and LQKENI. CDR3 sequence: CASSPSGTGSATQYF. DNA for the CDR3: TGTGCCAGCTCACCATCCGGGACGGGGTCTGCGACCCAGTACTTC.

This clonotype occurred many times. The chain recombines TRBV19 with TRBJ1-5; TRBD1 aligns across 7 bases. The germline CDR1 and CDR2 sequences are LNHDA and SQIVND (reference sequence). V lost 5 bases to trimming and J lost 3 bases; unmatched junction nucleotides: 10. This CDR3 comprises 16 residues. The CDR3 reads CASSEGQRMFNQPQHF. The CDR3 bases are TGTGCCAGTAGTGAGGGACAGCGGATGTTCAATCAGCCCCAGCATTTT.

This clonotype was recorded many times. V and J are TRBV5-1 and TRBJ1-2; 7 bases map to TRBD1. CDR3 size: 13 residues. Germline trimming cut 4 bases from V and 4 bases from J; bases unmatched to any gene: 4. Per the germline V gene, CDR1 is SGHRS and CDR2 is YFSETQ. The CDR3 DNA reads as TGCGCCAGCAGCATGTGGGACAGCTATGGCTACACCTTC. Translated: CASSMWDSYGYTF.

This chain links TRBV29-1 with TRBJ2-7; 8 bases match TRBD1. Germline CDR1 and CDR2: SQVTM and ANQGSEA. The ends lost 5 bases at V and 5 bases at J; junction bases unmatched: 8. The CDR3 totals 13 residues. Here the CDR3 reads CSVPGQVRNEQYF. The CDR3 bases are TGCAGCGTTCCGGGACAGGTGCGAAACGAGCAGTACTTC.

This chain connects TRBV5-1 to TRBJ2-3; D is undetermined. This CDR3 is 14 amino acids long. The V gene lost 0 bases and the J gene lost 2 bases, with 7 bases spanning the gap. Germline assignment: CDR1 SGHRS and CDR2 YFSETQ. The CDR3 bases are TGCGCCAGCAGCTTGGCCCTCAACACAGATACGCAGTATTTT. Its translation is CASSLALNTDTQYF.